Below, one TCR beta chain is given with its context. Its antigen is not known. This sample was taken from a study of cytomegalovirus exposure and HLA in healthy donors. Trimming removed 7 bases from V and 6 bases from J, with 12 bases in between. Germline values: CDR1 MDHEN, CDR2 SYDVKM. This CDR3 has 12 residues. Findings and caveats of the study: Later analysis identified a missense DCLRE1C variant that was linked to TCR beta V- and J-gene trimming. The study carried out a later analysis of TCR beta sequences. It associated approximately 15,000 of them with specific HLA alleles at a false discovery rate of 0.05.

Healthy individuals who donated bone marrow served as the donors. Primers for the PCR totalled 60 Vbeta and 13 Jbeta. Sequenced by immunoSEQ multiplex PCR; TCRdb stores in-frame clones only, minus some. Of 150,000 to 200,000 clones listed, around 84% are singletons. The chain couples TRBV28 to TRBJ1-1; TRBD1 is a possible D gene (5 bases). The TCR originated in a man between 18 and 35 years old in good health and CMV-seropositive. The sequencing sample was made of PBMCs. The CDR3 is CASTRARAEAFF. CDR3 bases: TGTGCCAGCACCCGGGCCAGGGCTGAAGCTTTCTTT.